Presented here are 15 T cell receptor beta chains from one specimen sequenced in a study of response to subunit inactivated influenza vaccine. TCRdb ran MiXCR on the RT-PCR reads and lists one entry per CDR3 protein. The data hold 750,000 to 850,000 distinct CDR3 sequences, with approximately 17% observed a single time. Sequenced material: PBMCs from blood, taken 4 to 6 days after vaccination. The receptors derive from a man in his fifties who received an inactivated influenza vaccine.

This clonotype has more than one count but fewer than ten. The rearrangement links TRBV12-3 or TRBV12-4 to TRBJ2-1, with a possible D match to TRBD2 (5 bases). V was cut by 7 bases and J by 7 bases, with 20 bases left in between. This CDR3 is built from 15 residues. CDR3 loop: CASTPGNLLPNEQFF. The DNA of the CDR3 is TGTGCCAGCACCCCGGGGAATCTACTTCCAAATGAGCAGTTCTTC.

In its sample, this clonotype was seen many times. The J gene is TRBJ2-1, the V gene TRBV7-6; 9 positions match TRBD2. Per the germline V gene, CDR1 is SGHVS and CDR2 is FNYEAQ. Germline trimming cut 1 base from V and 4 bases from J; bases unmatched to any gene: 5. The CDR3 runs 16 residues. This CDR3 reads CASSLEVLAGYNEQFF. CDR3 nucleotide sequence: TGTGCCAGCAGCTTAGAGGTCCTAGCGGGATACAATGAGCAGTTCTTC.

The chain couples TRBV5-1 to TRBJ2-2; D is ambiguous. The germline V gene has CDR1 SGHRS and CDR2 YFSETQ. Trimming removed 9 bases from V and 0 bases from J, with 9 bases in between. The CDR3 extends over 13 amino acids. The CDR3 is CATTAPNTGELFF. In DNA, the CDR3 is TGCGCCACCACTGCTCCGAACACCGGGGAGCTGTTTTTT.

This clonotype was detected only a few times. The CDR3 is CASSLSRGETQYF. In DNA, the CDR3 is TGTGCCAGCAGCTTATCGCGAGGGGAGACCCAGTACTTC. The V and J genes are TRBV7-3 and TRBJ2-5; a weak D match, TRBD2 (5 bases). V lost 2 bases, J lost 5 bases, and 9 bases lay in between. Germline V gene sequence: CDR1 SGHTA, CDR2 FQGTGA. The length of the CDR3 is 13 residues.

This clonotype has a count of ten or more. The rearrangement joins TRBV5-1 to TRBJ2-1; D is possibly TRBD2 (5 bases). The CDR3 consists of 16 residues. V lost 2 bases, J lost 0 bases, and 12 bases lay in between. Germline V gives CDR1 SGHRS, CDR2 YFSETQ. The DNA for the CDR3 is TGCGCCAGCAGCTTCGGCGGGCGAAGCTCCTACAATGAGCAGTTCTTC. It specifies CASSFGGRSSYNEQFF.

V usage is TRBV10-2 and J usage is TRBJ1-2; maybe TRBD1 (5 bases). This CDR3 contains 15 residues. Germline loops: CDR1 WSHSY, CDR2 SAAADI. Trimming took off 2 bases at V and 4 bases at J, with 14 bases between the two ends. This CDR3 reads CASSEAGRRGYGYTF. The CDR3 DNA reads TGCGCCAGCAGTGAGGCCGGCAGAAGGGGCTATGGCTACACCTTC.

This chain connects TRBV6-1 to TRBJ2-7, with 7 bases identical to TRBD1. The CDR3 length is 11 residues. V was pared by 10 bases and J by 12 bases, with 12 bases of the junction left unmatched. CDR1 and CDR2 from the germline V gene are MNHNS and SASEGT. CDR3: CATVDRVRLYF. For the CDR3, the DNA is TGTGCCACCGTAGACAGGGTAAGGCTGTACTTC.

This clonotype was observed a few times. V and J are TRBV4-2 and TRBJ2-3; TRBD2 might be the D (5 bases). The germline V and J ends were trimmed by 0 bases and 0 bases, with 13 bases remaining between them. Germline CDR1 reads LGHNA; CDR2 reads YNFKEQ. The CDR3 contains 17 residues. The CDR3 region has the DNA TGTGCCAGCAGCCAAGATGCTTTAGCGAGGAGCACAGATACGCAGTATTTT. It translates to CASSQDALARSTDTQYF.

The V and J genes are TRBV6-5 and TRBJ1-2, with D uncertain. V was shortened by 0 bases and J by 8 bases, with 10 bases between the two germline ends. The CDR3 contains 13 residues. In germline, CDR1 is MNHEY, CDR2 SVGAGI. Here the CDR3 reads CASSYSRYRGYTF. The CDR3 nucleotides are TGTGCCAGCAGTTACTCACGGTATAGAGGCTACACCTTC.

This chain joins TRBV7-9 and TRBJ2-7; no definite D call. CDR1 SEHNR and CDR2 FQNEAQ come from the germline V gene (reference sequence). V was pared by 4 bases and J by 6 bases, with 10 bases between. This CDR3 spans 12 amino acids. CDR3: CASSSSPSEQYF. The CDR3 coding sequence is TGTGCCAGCAGCTCCTCCCCCTCCGAGCAGTACTTC. Combining the CDR3 with reference TRBV7-9 and TRBJ2-7 gives the whole variable domain DTGVSQNPRHKITKRGQNVTFRCDPISEHNRLYWYRQTLGQGPEFLTYFQNEAQLEKSRLLSDRFSAERPKGSFSTLEIQRTEQGDSAMYLCASSSSPSEQYFGPGTRLTVT.

The V and J genes are TRBV7-2 and TRBJ2-7; a weak D match, TRBD1 (6 bases). The CDR3 spans 16 residues. Trimming cost V 1 base and J 3 bases, with 16 bases left between them. CDR1 SGHTA and CDR2 FQGNSA come from the germline V gene. For the CDR3, the DNA is TGTGCCAGCAGCTTAGTACCCCCGGGACATGGCTACGAGCAGTACTTC. Translated: CASSLVPPGHGYEQYF.

This clonotype was found a few times. The V gene is TRBV6-5, the J gene TRBJ2-7, with D tentatively TRBD1 (5 bases). V was clipped by 3 bases and J by 0 bases, with 12 bases between them. The CDR3 is made up of 15 amino acids. Germline-derived CDR1 and CDR2 are MNHEY and SVGAGI. The CDR3 DNA sequence: TGTGCCAGCAGTTATTACCCCAGGGACTCCTACGAGCAGTACTTC. It specifies CASSYYPRDSYEQYF.

The chain employs TRBV20-1 and TRBJ2-7; maybe TRBD1 (5 bases). The germline V gene has CDR1 DFQATT and CDR2 SNEGSKA (reference sequence). V was clipped by 3 bases and J by 1 base, with 13 bases between them. CDR3 length: 14 residues. This CDR3 is CSASTGLPSYEQYF. The CDR3 coding sequence is TGCAGTGCTAGCACAGGCTTACCTTCCTACGAGCAGTACTTC.

This clonotype was detected a few times. The chain carries TRBV20-1 and TRBJ2-3; TRBD1 aligns across 7 bases. V shed 0 bases and J 0 bases; nucleotides not matched to a gene: 3. This CDR3 has 15 residues. The germline gives CDR1 DFQATT, CDR2 SNEGSKA (reference sequence). This CDR3 is CSARDLTGSTDTQYF. DNA of the CDR3: TGCAGTGCTAGAGATCTGACAGGGAGCACAGATACGCAGTATTTT.

The table lists this clonotype with a few counts. The gene calls are TRBV7-9 and TRBJ2-7; 12 bases map to TRBD2. Germline CDR1 is SEHNR and CDR2 is FQNEAQ (reference sequence). J gave up 2 bases and V 3 bases, and 5 bases lay outside the gene matches. The CDR3 covers 16 residues. CDR3: CASSFITSGGTYEQYF. DNA of the CDR3: TGTGCCAGCAGCTTTATAACTAGCGGGGGGACCTACGAGCAGTACTTC.